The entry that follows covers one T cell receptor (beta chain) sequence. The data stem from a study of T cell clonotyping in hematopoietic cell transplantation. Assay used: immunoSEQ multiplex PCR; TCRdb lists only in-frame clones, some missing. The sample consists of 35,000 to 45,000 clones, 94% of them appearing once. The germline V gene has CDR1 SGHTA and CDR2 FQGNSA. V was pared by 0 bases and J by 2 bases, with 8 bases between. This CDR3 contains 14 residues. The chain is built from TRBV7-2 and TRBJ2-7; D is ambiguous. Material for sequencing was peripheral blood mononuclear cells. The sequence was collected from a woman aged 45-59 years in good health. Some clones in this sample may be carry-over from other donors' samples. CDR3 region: CASSLARQPYEQYF. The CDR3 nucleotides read TGTGCCAGCAGCTTAGCTAGGCAGCCCTACGAGCAGTACTTC.